The T cell receptor (beta chain) described here comes from a study of T cells in Graves' hyperthyroidism and ophthalmopathy. Broader study findings: Using 13 V-J features, a model discriminated ophthalmopathy from stable hyperthyroidism. Appearing also in blood were most of the thyroid clonotypes expanded above 0.001.

The sample, blood from the first hyperthyroidism diagnosis, precedes any ophthalmopathy symptoms. Germline assignment: CDR1 KGHSH and CDR2 LQKENI. The CDR3 is 15 residues long. After removal of 5 bases from V and 3 bases from J, the junction contained 6 bases not matched to a gene. Regions amplified from RNA transcripts were the TCR beta CDR3 regions. Using the HTBI primer set, a first-round RT-PCR was run on the TCR CDR3. TCRdb independently ran MiXCR on the multiplex PCR reads; one entry per CDR3 protein. Here the sample spans some 380,000 distinct CDR3 sequences, roughly 13% being singletons. Worth noting for this clonotype: Its matching antigen is unknown.

Sequenced material: blood. V gene TRBV18 combines with J gene TRBJ1-1; 10 bases fit TRBD1. The sequence was obtained from a man younger than 45 with Graves' hyperthyroidism that later progressed to Graves' ophthalmopathy. The CDR3 nucleotides are TGTGCCAGCTCAGCCGACAGGGGGCCGGACACTGAAGCTTTCTTT. It is translated as CASSADRGPDTEAFF.